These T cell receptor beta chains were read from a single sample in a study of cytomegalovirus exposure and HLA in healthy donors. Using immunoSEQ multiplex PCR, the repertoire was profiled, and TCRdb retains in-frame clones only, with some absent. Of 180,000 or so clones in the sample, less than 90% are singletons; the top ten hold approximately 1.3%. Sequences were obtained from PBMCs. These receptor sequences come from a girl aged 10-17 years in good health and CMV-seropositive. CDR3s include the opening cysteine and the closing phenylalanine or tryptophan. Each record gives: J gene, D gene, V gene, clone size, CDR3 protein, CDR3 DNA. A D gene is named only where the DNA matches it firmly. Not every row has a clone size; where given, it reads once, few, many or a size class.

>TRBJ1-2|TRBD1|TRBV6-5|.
CASSYSNPGQGHGYTF
TGTGCCAGCAGTTACTCGAATCCGGGACAGGGACATGGCTACACCTTC
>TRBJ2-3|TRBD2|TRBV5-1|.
CASSPVVAGGQDTQYF
TGCGCCAGCAGCCCCGTGGTAGCGGGAGGGCAAGATACGCAGTATTTT
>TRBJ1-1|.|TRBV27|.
CASRRESLTEAFF
TGTGCCAGCAGGAGAGAGAGCCTCACTGAAGCTTTCTTT
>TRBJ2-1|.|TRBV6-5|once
CASMRSSNSEQFF
TGTGCCAGCATGAGGAGCTCCAATTCAGAGCAGTTCTTC
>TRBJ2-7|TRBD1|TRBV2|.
CASSKRTGGHEQYF
TGTGCCAGCAGTAAGAGGACAGGGGGGCACGAGCAGTACTTC
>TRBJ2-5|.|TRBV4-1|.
CASSQDKARGETQYF
TGCGCCAGCAGCCAAGATAAGGCCAGGGGAGAGACCCAGTACTTC
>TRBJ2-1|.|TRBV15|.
CATSRGGGDYNEQFF
TGTGCCACCAGCAGAGGTGGCGGGGACTACAATGAGCAGTTCTTC
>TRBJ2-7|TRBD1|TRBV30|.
CAWSTGTGAYEQYF
TGTGCCTGGAGCACCGGGACAGGGGCCTACGAGCAGTACTTC
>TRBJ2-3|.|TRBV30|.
CAWSRQGPQDTQYF
TGTGCCTGGAGTCGCCAGGGTCCTCAAGATACGCAGTATTTT
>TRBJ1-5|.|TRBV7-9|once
CASRMDSDQPQHF
TGTGCCAGCCGTATGGACTCGGACCAGCCCCAGCATTTT
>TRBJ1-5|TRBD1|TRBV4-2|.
CASSRKTGARNQPQHF
TGTGCCAGCAGCCGGAAGACAGGGGCACGCAATCAGCCCCAGCATTTT
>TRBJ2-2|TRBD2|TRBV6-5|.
CASSYSGTSLLFF
TGTGCCAGCAGTTACTCAGGGACTAGCCTACTGTTTTTT
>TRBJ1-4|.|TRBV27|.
CASSFMTAPATNEKLFF
TGTGCCAGCAGTTTTATGACAGCGCCGGCAACTAATGAAAAACTGTTTTTT
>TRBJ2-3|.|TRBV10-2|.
CASSKGLTGRGTDTQYF
TGCGCCAGCAGTAAAGGCCTCACAGGGCGAGGAACAGATACGCAGTATTTT
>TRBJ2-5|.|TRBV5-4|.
CASSLGTSRETQYF
TGCGCCAGCAGCTTAGGGACTTCCCGGGAGACCCAGTACTTC
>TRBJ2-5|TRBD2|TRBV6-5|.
CASSPLAGIQETQYF
TGTGCCAGCAGCCCCCTAGCGGGAATCCAAGAGACCCAGTACTTC
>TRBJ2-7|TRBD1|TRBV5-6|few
CASSLFRTGEHEQYF
TGTGCCAGCAGCTTATTTCGGACAGGGGAACACGAGCAGTACTTC
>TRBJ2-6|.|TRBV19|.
CASSLSPNVLTF
TGTGCCAGTAGCCTATCCCCCAACGTCCTGACTTTC
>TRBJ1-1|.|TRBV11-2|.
CASSSGGRYKSDTEAFF
TGTGCCAGCAGCTCCGGGGGGCGTTACAAATCCGACACTGAAGCTTTCTTT
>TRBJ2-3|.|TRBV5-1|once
CASSLGRRGTDTQYF
TGCGCCAGCAGCTTGGGAAGGAGGGGCACAGATACGCAGTATTTT
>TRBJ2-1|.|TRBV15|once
CATSTERSSYNEQFF
TGTGCCACCAGCACAGAGCGGAGCTCCTACAATGAGCAGTTCTTC
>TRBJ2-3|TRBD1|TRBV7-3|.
CASRLSGTGNTDTQYF
TGTGCCAGCAGGCTCTCCGGGACAGGAAACACAGATACGCAGTATTTT
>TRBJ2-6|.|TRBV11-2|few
CASTYSGANVLTF
TGTGCCAGCACCTACTCTGGGGCCAACGTCCTGACTTTC
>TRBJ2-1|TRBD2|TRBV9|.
CASSSLAGANYNEQFF
TGTGCCAGCAGCTCTTTAGCGGGAGCGAATTACAATGAGCAGTTCTTC
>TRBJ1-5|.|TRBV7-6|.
CASSPGSFNQPQHF
TGTGCCAGCAGCCCGGGATCTTTCAATCAGCCCCAGCATTTT
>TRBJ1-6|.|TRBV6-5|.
CASRATVNSPLHF
TGTGCCAGCAGGGCGACAGTCAATTCACCCCTCCACTTT
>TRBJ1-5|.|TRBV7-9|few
CASSSEGNQPQHF
TGTGCCAGCAGCTCCGAGGGCAATCAGCCCCAGCATTTT
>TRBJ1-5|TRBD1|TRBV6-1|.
CASSWGQPGQPQHF
TGTGCCAGCAGTTGGGGACAGCCCGGTCAGCCCCAGCATTTT
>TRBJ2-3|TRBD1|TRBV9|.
CASSAPGTGSTSTDTQYF
TGTGCCAGCAGCGCCCCCGGGACAGGGTCAACTAGCACAGATACGCAGTATTTT
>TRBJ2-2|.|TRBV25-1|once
CASSDYEETRLFF
TGTGCCAGCAGTGATTACGAGGAAACCCGGCTGTTTTTT
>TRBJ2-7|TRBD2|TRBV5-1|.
CASSLQSGNSYEQYF
TGCGCCAGCAGCTTGCAAAGCGGGAACTCCTACGAGCAGTACTTC
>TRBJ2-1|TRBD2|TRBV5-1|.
CASSSGLYLGAYNEQFF
TGCGCCAGCAGCTCGGGACTATACCTTGGGGCTTACAATGAGCAGTTCTTC
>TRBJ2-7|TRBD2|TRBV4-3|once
CASSQVLGLAGSQTYEQYF
TGCGCCAGCAGCCAAGTCTTGGGGCTAGCGGGATCCCAAACCTACGAGCAGTACTTC
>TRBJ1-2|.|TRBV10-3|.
CAISESQIIYTF
TGTGCCATCAGTGAGTCTCAGATAATCTACACCTTC
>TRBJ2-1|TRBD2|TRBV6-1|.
CASSESGRVNEQFF
TGTGCCAGCAGTGAAAGCGGGAGAGTCAATGAGCAGTTCTTC
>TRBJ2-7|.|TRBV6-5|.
CASSYSVSYEQYF
TGTGCCAGCAGTTACTCGGTGAGCTACGAGCAGTACTTC
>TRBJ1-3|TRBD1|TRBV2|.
CASSQRPTGAGNTIYF
TGTGCCAGCAGTCAACGACCGACAGGGGCTGGAAACACCATATATTTT
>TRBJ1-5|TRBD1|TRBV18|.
CASSPRQGDQPQHF
TGTGCCAGCTCACCAAGACAGGGGGATCAGCCCCAGCATTTT
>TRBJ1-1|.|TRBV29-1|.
CSVETGMNTEAFF
TGCAGCGTTGAAACAGGGATGAACACTGAAGCTTTCTTT
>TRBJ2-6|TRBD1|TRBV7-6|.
CASRPVTGADSGANVLTF
TGTGCCAGCAGGCCAGTTACAGGGGCCGACTCTGGGGCCAACGTCCTGACTTTC
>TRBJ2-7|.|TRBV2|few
CASSDSVSYEQYF
TGTGCCAGCAGTGATTCGGTTTCTTACGAGCAGTACTTC
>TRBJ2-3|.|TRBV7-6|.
CASSLEGASTDTQYF
TGTGCCAGCAGCTTAGAAGGGGCAAGTACAGATACGCAGTATTTT
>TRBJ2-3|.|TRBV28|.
CASMEAPSTDTQYF
TGTGCCAGCATGGAGGCGCCGAGCACAGATACGCAGTATTTT
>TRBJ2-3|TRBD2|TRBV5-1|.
CASSLLTSGSGEDTQYF
TGCGCCAGCAGCTTATTGACTAGCGGGAGCGGGGAGGATACGCAGTATTTT
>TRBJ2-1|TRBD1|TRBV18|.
CASSPRLTGDRYNEQFF
TGTGCCAGCTCACCTAGACTGACAGGGGACCGATACAATGAGCAGTTCTTC
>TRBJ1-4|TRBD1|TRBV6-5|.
CASSFVGQPKLFF
TGTGCCAGCAGTTTCGTGGGACAGCCAAAACTGTTTTTT
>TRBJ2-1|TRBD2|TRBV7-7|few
CASSLAGGPHNEQFF
TGTGCCAGCAGCTTAGCGGGAGGGCCTCACAATGAGCAGTTCTTC
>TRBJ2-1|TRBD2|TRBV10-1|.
CASSASGSVYEQFF
TGCGCCAGCAGTGCGAGCGGGAGTGTCTATGAGCAGTTCTTC
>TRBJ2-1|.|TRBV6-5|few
CASSYTRYNEQFF
TGTGCCAGCAGTTATACTAGATACAATGAGCAGTTCTTC
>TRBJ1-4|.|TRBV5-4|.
CASSLGGSTNEKLFF
TGTGCCAGCAGCTTGGGCGGCAGCACTAATGAAAAACTGTTTTTT
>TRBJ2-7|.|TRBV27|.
CASRPVESSYEQYF
TGTGCCAGCAGACCCGTGGAGAGCTCCTACGAGCAGTACTTC
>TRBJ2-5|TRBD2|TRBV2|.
CASSRGEWGETQYF
TGTGCCAGCAGTCGGGGGGAGTGGGGAGAGACCCAGTACTTC
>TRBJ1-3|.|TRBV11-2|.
CASSRVAVWNTIYF
TGTGCCAGCAGCCGGGTGGCGGTTTGGAACACCATATATTTT